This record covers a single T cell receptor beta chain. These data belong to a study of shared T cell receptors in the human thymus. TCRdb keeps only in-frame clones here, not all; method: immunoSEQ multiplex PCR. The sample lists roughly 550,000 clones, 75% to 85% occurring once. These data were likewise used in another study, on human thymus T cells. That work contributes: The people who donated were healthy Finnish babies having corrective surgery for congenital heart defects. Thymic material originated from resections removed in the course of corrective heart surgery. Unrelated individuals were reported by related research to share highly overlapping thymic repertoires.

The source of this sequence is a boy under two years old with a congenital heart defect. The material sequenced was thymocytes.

CDR3 protein: CAWSVIGGDYNEQFF. In DNA, the CDR3 is TGTGCCTGGAGTGTAATTGGCGGGGACTACAATGAGCAGTTCTTC. The rearrangement links TRBV30 to TRBJ2-1; a possible D gene is TRBD2 (6 bases). Germline V CDR1 and CDR2: GTSNPN, SVGIG (reference sequence). V was clipped by 0 bases and J by 3 bases, with 12 bases between them. The CDR3 length is 15 residues.